A selection of T cell receptor beta chains follows, all from one sample in a study of graft-versus-host responses after intestinal transplantation. Sequencing used immunoSEQ multiplex PCR; TCRdb keeps in-frame clones, though not all of them. The sample includes some 25,000 clones, roughly 90% of them seen just once. The specimen was PBMCs, collected around 38 days after intestinal transplant. The receptors here all came from a human patient who received an intestinal transplant, so some T cells may come from the graft donor. Both conserved end residues are part of each CDR3. Fields, in order: D gene, V gene, J gene, clone size, CDR3 DNA, CDR3 protein. A D gene is named only where the DNA matches it firmly. Expanded clones are given a class, and other clones once, few, many or no size at all.

D gene: .
V gene: TRBV10-2
J gene: TRBJ2-1
clone size: .
CDR3 DNA: TGCGCCAGCACCTCGGGTACCCGGGCTTACAATGAGCAGTTCTTC
CDR3 protein: CASTSGTRAYNEQFF

D gene: .
V gene: TRBV10-2
J gene: TRBJ1-4
clone size: .
CDR3 DNA: TGCGCCAGCACGACAAGGAATGAAAAACTGTTTTTT
CDR3 protein: CASTTRNEKLFF

D gene: .
V gene: TRBV19
J gene: TRBJ1-1
clone size: .
CDR3 DNA: TGTGCCAGTAGTAGTTCCTATGGTGGTACTTTCTTT
CDR3 protein: CASSSSYGGTFF

D gene: .
V gene: TRBV5-5
J gene: TRBJ2-7
clone size: .
CDR3 DNA: TGTGCCAGCAGCTTGGGGGGCTACGAGCAGTACTTC
CDR3 protein: CASSLGGYEQYF

D gene: TRBD1
V gene: TRBV19
J gene: TRBJ2-7
clone size: .
CDR3 DNA: TGTGCCAGTAGTGCAGCCAGGGGACAGGGGTACGAGCAGTACTTC
CDR3 protein: CASSAARGQGYEQYF

D gene: .
V gene: TRBV27
J gene: TRBJ2-6
clone size: .
CDR3 DNA: TGTGCCAGCAGTTTAAACAGGGCCGAGAGAGGGGCCAACGTCCTGACTTTC
CDR3 protein: CASSLNRAERGANVLTF

D gene: TRBD1
V gene: TRBV7-3
J gene: TRBJ2-7
clone size: .
CDR3 DNA: TGTGCCAGCAGCCAAGGGACAGGACCAACCTACGAGCAGTACTTC
CDR3 protein: CASSQGTGPTYEQYF

D gene: .
V gene: TRBV5-4
J gene: TRBJ2-5
clone size: .
CDR3 DNA: TGTGCCAGCAGCCCAGGGGACCAAGAGACCCAGTACTTC
CDR3 protein: CASSPGDQETQYF

D gene: .
V gene: TRBV28
J gene: TRBJ1-5
clone size: .
CDR3 DNA: TGTGCCAGCAGTGGAGGGCAGGGTTCGATCGAGCCCCAGCATTTT
CDR3 protein: CASSGGQGSIEPQHF

D gene: .
V gene: TRBV28
J gene: TRBJ1-1
clone size: once
CDR3 DNA: TGTGCCAGCAGTTCCCCTGGCAGTTACGCTGAAGCTTTCTTT
CDR3 protein: CASSSPGSYAEAFF

D gene: .
V gene: TRBV6-1
J gene: TRBJ2-7
clone size: .
CDR3 DNA: TGTGCCAGCAGTGAAGCGTGGATAGAGCAGTACTTC
CDR3 protein: CASSEAWIEQYF

D gene: TRBD1
V gene: TRBV6-6
J gene: TRBJ1-5
clone size: .
CDR3 DNA: TGTGCCAGCAGCAGGGGACAGGACCAGCCCCAGCATTTT
CDR3 protein: CASSRGQDQPQHF

D gene: .
V gene: TRBV7-6
J gene: TRBJ2-7
clone size: .
CDR3 DNA: TGTGCCAGCAGCGCGGGACCCATGATGACTTACGAGCAGTACTTC
CDR3 protein: CASSAGPMMTYEQYF

D gene: .
V gene: TRBV6-5
J gene: TRBJ1-1
clone size: .
CDR3 DNA: TGTGCCAGCAGTTACTTGAGGTTTGTGCTTACCGAAGCTTTCTTT
CDR3 protein: CASSYLRFVLTEAFF

D gene: TRBD2
V gene: TRBV5-4
J gene: TRBJ2-5
clone size: .
CDR3 DNA: TGTGCCAGCAGGGTAGGACTAGCGGAAGAGACCCAGTACTTC
CDR3 protein: CASRVGLAEETQYF

D gene: TRBD2
V gene: TRBV27
J gene: TRBJ2-1
clone size: .
CDR3 DNA: TGTGCCAGCAGTTTGGGACTAGCGGGCTACAATGAGCAGTTCTTC
CDR3 protein: CASSLGLAGYNEQFF

D gene: .
V gene: TRBV9
J gene: TRBJ1-2
clone size: .
CDR3 DNA: TGTGCCAGCAGCGGTGTCACCTACACCTTC
CDR3 protein: CASSGVTYTF

D gene: TRBD1
V gene: TRBV29-1
J gene: TRBJ1-1
clone size: .
CDR3 DNA: TGCAGCGTGGGGACAGGGTCTAACACTGAAGCTTTCTTT
CDR3 protein: CSVGTGSNTEAFF

D gene: .
V gene: TRBV28
J gene: TRBJ1-2
clone size: .
CDR3 DNA: TGTGCCAGCAGTTTCGGCGACATGGCTAGCTACACCTTC
CDR3 protein: CASSFGDMASYTF

D gene: .
V gene: TRBV28
J gene: TRBJ1-3
clone size: .
CDR3 DNA: TGTGCCAGCACCACCCCCACCTCTGGAAACACCATATATTTT
CDR3 protein: CASTTPTSGNTIYF

D gene: .
V gene: TRBV6-1
J gene: TRBJ1-1
clone size: .
CDR3 DNA: TGTGCCAGCCAGGGGCGATTTATGAACACTGAAGCTTTCTTT
CDR3 protein: CASQGRFMNTEAFF

D gene: .
V gene: TRBV19
J gene: TRBJ2-7
clone size: .
CDR3 DNA: TGTGCCAGTAGTATCGTCGGGACTGAGCTCTACGAGCAGTACTTC
CDR3 protein: CASSIVGTELYEQYF

D gene: TRBD1
V gene: TRBV6-4
J gene: TRBJ2-5
clone size: .
CDR3 DNA: TGTGCCAGCAACCGACAGGGGAAAGAGACCCAGTACTTC
CDR3 protein: CASNRQGKETQYF

D gene: TRBD1
V gene: TRBV4-1
J gene: TRBJ2-7
clone size: .
CDR3 DNA: TGCGCCAGCAGCCAAGTCGCCCCGGGACAGGGTTTCTACGAGCAGTACTTC
CDR3 protein: CASSQVAPGQGFYEQYF

D gene: .
V gene: TRBV4-1
J gene: TRBJ1-4
clone size: .
CDR3 DNA: TGCGCCAGCAGCCAAGATAGGGGGGGGTTTAAAGAAAAACTGTTTTTT
CDR3 protein: CASSQDRGGFKEKLFF